The rows below give T cell receptor beta chains drawn from one sample of a study of CD4 T cells in relation to SARS-CoV-2 and coronaviruses. The assay was immunoSEQ multiplex PCR, and TCRdb's table has in-frame clones only and misses some. The data show about 65,000 clones, about 87% seen once. The sequenced sample consisted of memory CD4+ T cells from PBMCs. These receptors all come from a human donor in good health. Both conserved end residues are part of each CDR3. A D gene is named only where the DNA matches it firmly. Rows may omit the clone size; those that give it use once, few, many or a size class.

v_gene,d_gene,j_gene,abundance,CDR3aa,CDR3nt
TRBV28,NA,TRBJ2-7,NA,CASSLGGYEQYF,TGTGCCAGCAGTTTAGGGGGCTACGAGCAGTACTTC
TRBV7-2,NA,TRBJ2-2,once,CASSPIFGELFF,TGTGCCAGCAGCCCGATATTCGGGGAGCTGTTTTTT
TRBV2,NA,TRBJ1-4,NA,CASSETNEKLFF,TGTGCCAGCAGTGAGACTAATGAAAAACTGTTTTTT
TRBV10-3,TRBD1,TRBJ1-6,NA,CATAPGTGSNSPLHF,TGTGCCACGGCCCCGGGGACAGGGAGTAATTCACCCCTCCACTTT
TRBV30,NA,TRBJ2-2,NA,CAWRRFANTGELFF,TGTGCCTGGAGACGATTCGCGAACACCGGGGAGCTGTTTTTT
TRBV5-1,TRBD2,TRBJ2-2,once,CASSRTSGSPANTGELFF,TGCGCCAGCAGCCGGACTAGCGGGAGCCCCGCGAACACCGGGGAGCTGTTTTTT
TRBV12-3/TRBV12-4,TRBD1,TRBJ1-1,NA,CASRAQGVTEAFF,TGTGCCAGCAGGGCCCAGGGGGTCACTGAAGCTTTCTTT
TRBV2,TRBD1,TRBJ1-2,once,CASRLNPGQGSF,TGTGCCAGCAGACTTAATCCGGGACAGGGGTCCTTC
TRBV18,NA,TRBJ1-6,few,CASSPTGGSPLHF,TGTGCCAGCTCACCGACAGGCGGTTCACCCCTCCACTTT
TRBV25-1,NA,TRBJ2-7,NA,CASSENLYEQYF,TGTGCCAGCAGTGAAAATCTCTACGAGCAGTACTTC
TRBV5-1,NA,TRBJ1-5,NA,CASSFQGNQPQHF,TGCGCCAGCAGCTTTCAGGGAAATCAGCCCCAGCATTTT
TRBV6-5,NA,TRBJ2-2,NA,CASSRDGLTGELFF,TGTGCCAGCAGTCGGGACGGACTCACCGGGGAGCTGTTTTTT
TRBV7-9,NA,TRBJ1-5,NA,CASSLGNQPQHF,TGTGCCAGCAGCTTAGGCAATCAGCCCCAGCATTTT
TRBV6-5,NA,TRBJ1-2,NA,CASTRGPYGYTF,TGTGCCAGCACCAGGGGACCCTATGGCTACACCTTC
TRBV19,NA,TRBJ1-5,NA,CATATGWAPSQHF,TGTGCCACCGCAACAGGGTGGGCGCCATCCCAGCATTTT